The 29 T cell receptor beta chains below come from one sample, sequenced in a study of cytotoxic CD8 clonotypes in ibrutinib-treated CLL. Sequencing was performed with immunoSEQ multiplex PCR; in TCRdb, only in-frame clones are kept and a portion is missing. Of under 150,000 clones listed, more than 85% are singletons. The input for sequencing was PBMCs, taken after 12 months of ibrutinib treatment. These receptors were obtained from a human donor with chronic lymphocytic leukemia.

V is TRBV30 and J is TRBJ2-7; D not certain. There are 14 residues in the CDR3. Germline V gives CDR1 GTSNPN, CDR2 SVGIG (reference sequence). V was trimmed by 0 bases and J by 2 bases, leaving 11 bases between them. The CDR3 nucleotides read TGTGCCTGGAGTGTTGATGTCATCCCCTACGAGCAGTACTTC. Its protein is CAWSVDVIPYEQYF.

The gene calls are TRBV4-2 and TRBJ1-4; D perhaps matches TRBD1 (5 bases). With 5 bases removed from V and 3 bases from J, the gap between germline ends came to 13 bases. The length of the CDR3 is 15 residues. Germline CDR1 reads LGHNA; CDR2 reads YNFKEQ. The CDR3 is CASSIDSTSNEKLFF. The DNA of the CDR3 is TGTGCCAGCAGCATTGACAGCACCTCTAATGAAAAACTGTTTTTT.

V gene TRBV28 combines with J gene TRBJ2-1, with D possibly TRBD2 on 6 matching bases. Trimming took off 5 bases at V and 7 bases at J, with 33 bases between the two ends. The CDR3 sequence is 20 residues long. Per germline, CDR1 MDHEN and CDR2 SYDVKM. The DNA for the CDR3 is TGTGCCAGCAGTCCCCCGGGCTCTTCCATATCGGGAGCTGGTTGGAATGAGCAGTTCTTC. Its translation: CASSPPGSSISGAGWNEQFF.

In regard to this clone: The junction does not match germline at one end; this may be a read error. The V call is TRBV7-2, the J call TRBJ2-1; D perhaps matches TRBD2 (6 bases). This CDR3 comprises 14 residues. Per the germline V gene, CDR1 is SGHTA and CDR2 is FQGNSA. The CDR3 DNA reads TGTGCCGGCAGCTTAGAACCATGGGGGGATGAGCAGTTCTTC. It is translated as CAGSLEPWGDEQFF.

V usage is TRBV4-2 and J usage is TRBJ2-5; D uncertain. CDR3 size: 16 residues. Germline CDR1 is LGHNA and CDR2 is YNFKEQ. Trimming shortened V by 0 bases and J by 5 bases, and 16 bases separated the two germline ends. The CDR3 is CASSQEIGTEGETQYF. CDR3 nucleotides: TGTGCCAGCAGCCAAGAAATAGGCACCGAAGGGGAGACCCAGTACTTC.

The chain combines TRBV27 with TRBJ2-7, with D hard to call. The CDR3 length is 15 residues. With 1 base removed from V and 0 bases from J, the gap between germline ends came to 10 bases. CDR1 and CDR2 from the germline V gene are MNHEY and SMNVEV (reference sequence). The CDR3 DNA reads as TGTGCCAGCAGTTTATGGGCTCCGAGCTCCTACGAGCAGTACTTC. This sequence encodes CASSLWAPSSYEQYF.

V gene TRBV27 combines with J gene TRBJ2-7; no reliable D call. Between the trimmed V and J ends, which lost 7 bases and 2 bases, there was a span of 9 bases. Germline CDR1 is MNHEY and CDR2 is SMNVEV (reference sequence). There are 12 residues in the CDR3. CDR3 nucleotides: TGTGCCAGCACCTCAACAACCTACGAGCAGTACTTC. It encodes CASTSTTYEQYF.

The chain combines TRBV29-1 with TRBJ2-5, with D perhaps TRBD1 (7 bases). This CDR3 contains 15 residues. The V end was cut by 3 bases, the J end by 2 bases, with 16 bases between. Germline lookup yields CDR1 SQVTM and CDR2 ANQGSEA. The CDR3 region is CSVERGRGDQETQYF. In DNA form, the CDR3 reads TGCAGCGTTGAGCGTGGCAGGGGGGATCAAGAGACCCAGTACTTC.

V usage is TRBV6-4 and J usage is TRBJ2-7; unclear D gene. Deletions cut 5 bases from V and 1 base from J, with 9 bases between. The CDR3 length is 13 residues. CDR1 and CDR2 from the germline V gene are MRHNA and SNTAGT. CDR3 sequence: CASSREASYEQYF. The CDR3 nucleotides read TGTGCCAGCAGTAGGGAAGCTTCCTACGAGCAGTACTTC.

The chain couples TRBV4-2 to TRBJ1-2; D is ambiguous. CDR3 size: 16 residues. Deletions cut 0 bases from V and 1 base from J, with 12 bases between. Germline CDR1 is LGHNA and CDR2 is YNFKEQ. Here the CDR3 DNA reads TGTGCCAGCAGCCAAGAAAAGGCAGCTCATAACTATGGCTACACCTTC. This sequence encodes CASSQEKAAHNYGYTF.

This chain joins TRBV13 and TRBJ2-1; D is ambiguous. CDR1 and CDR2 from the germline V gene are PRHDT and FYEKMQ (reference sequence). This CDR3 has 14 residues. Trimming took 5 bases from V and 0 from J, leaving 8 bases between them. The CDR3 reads CASSPGSSYNEQFF. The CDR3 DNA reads TGTGCCAGCAGCCCGGGTAGCTCCTACAATGAGCAGTTCTTC. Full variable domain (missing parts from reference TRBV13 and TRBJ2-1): AAGVIQSPRHLIKEKRETATLKCYPIPRHDTVYWYQQGPGQDPQFLISFYEKMQSDKGSIPDRFSAQQFSDYHSELNMSSLELGDSALYFCASSPGSSYNEQFFGPGTRLTVL.

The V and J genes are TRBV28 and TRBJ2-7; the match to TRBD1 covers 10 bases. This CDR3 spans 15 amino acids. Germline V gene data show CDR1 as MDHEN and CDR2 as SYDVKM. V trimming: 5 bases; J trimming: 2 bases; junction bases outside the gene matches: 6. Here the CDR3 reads CASSLRDRGPYEQYF. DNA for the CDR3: TGTGCCAGCAGTCTCCGGGACAGGGGCCCCTACGAGCAGTACTTC.

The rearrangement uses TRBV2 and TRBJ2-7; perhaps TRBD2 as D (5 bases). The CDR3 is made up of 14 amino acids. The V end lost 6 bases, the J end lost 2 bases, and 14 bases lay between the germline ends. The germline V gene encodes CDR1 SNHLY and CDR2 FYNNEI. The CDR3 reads CASRERLTAYEQYF. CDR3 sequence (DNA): TGTGCCAGCAGAGAGCGACTAACGGCCTACGAGCAGTACTTC.

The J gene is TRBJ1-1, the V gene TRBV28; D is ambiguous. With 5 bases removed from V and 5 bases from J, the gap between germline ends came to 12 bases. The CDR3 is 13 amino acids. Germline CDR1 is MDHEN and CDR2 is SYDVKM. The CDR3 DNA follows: TGTGCCAGCAGTATTGGGCGGAGAACTGAAGCTTTCTTT. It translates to CASSIGRRTEAFF. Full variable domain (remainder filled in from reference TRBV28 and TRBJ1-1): DVKVTQSSRYLVKRTGEKVFLECVQDMDHENMFWYRQDPGLGLRLIYFSYDVKMKEKGDIPEGYSVSREKKERFSLILESASTNQTSMYLCASSIGRRTEAFFGQGTRLTVV.

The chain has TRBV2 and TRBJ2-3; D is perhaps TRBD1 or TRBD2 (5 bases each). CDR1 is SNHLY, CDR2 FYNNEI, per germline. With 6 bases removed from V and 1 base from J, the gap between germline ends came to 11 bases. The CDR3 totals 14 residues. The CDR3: CASRVGTGTDTQYF. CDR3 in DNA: TGTGCCAGCAGGGTCGGGACCGGCACAGATACGCAGTATTTT.

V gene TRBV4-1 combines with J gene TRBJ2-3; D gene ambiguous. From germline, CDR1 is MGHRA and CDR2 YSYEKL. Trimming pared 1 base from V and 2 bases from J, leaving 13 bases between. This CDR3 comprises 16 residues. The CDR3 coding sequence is TGCGCCAGCAGCCAAGGCCTAGACGGCAACACAGATACGCAGTATTTT. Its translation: CASSQGLDGNTDTQYF.

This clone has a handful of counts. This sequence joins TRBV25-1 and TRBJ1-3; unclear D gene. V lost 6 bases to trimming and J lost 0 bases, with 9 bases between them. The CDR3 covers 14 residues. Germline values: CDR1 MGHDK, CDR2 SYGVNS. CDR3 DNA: TGTGCCAGCAGCCCCGGACTCTCTGGAAACACCATATATTTT. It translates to CASSPGLSGNTIYF.

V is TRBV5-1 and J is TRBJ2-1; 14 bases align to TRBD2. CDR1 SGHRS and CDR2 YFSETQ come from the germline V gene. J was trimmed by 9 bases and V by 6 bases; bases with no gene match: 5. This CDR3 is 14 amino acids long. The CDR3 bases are TGCGCCAGCACCCCGGGGACTAGCGGGAGTGAGCAGTTCTTC. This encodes CASTPGTSGSEQFF.

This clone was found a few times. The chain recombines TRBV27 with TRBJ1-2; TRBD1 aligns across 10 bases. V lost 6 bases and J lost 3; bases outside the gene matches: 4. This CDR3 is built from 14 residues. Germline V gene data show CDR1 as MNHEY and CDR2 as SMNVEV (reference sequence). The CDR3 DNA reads TGTGCCAGCAGCCAGACAGGGGGCGACTATGGCTACACCTTC. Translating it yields CASSQTGGDYGYTF.

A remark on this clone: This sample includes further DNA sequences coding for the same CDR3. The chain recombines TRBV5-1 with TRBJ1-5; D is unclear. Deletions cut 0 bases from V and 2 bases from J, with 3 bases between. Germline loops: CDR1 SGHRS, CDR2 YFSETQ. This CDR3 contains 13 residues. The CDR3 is CASSLAGNQPQHF. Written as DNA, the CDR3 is TGCGCCAGCAGCTTGGCCGGCAATCAGCCCCAGCATTTT.

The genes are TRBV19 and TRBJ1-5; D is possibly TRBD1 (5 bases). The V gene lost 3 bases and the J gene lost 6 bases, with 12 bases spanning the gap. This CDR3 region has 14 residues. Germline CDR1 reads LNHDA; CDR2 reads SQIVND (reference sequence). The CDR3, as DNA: TGTGCCAGTAGTATTGGGGCGGGAGGTCAGCCCCAGCATTTT. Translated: CASSIGAGGQPQHF.

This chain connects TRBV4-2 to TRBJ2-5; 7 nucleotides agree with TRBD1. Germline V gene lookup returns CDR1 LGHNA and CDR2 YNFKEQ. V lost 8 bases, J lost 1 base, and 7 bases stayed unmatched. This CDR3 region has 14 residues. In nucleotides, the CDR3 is TGTGCCAGCGCGACAGGGTCCGTCCAAGAGACCCAGTACTTC. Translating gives CASATGSVQETQYF.

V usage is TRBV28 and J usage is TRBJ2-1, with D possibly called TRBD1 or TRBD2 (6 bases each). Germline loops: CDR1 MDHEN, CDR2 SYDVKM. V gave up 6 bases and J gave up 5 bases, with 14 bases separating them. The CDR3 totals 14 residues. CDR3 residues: CASSQSEGDNEQFF. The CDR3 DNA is TGTGCCAGCAGCCAGTCGGAGGGGGACAATGAGCAGTTCTTC.

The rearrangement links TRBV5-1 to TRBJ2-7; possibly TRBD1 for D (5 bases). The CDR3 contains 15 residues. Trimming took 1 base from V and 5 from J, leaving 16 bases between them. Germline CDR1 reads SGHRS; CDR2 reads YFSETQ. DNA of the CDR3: TGCGCCAGCAGCTTGTTCCCCACCCAGGGAAACGAGCAGTACTTC. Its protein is CASSLFPTQGNEQYF.

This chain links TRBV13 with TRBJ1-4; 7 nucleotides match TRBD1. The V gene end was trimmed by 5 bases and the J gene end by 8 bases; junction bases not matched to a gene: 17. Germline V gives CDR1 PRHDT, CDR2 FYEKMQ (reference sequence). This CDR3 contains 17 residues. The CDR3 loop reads CASSPGTDTYPVEKLFF. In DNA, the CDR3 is TGTGCCAGCAGCCCGGGGACAGACACCTACCCAGTGGAAAAACTGTTTTTT.

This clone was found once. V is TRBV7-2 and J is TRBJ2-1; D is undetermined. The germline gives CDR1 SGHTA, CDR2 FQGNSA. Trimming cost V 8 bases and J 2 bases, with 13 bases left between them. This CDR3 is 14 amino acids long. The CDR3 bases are TGTGCCAGCGGTCCCCTAGTTACCTACAATGAGCAGTTCTTC. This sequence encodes CASGPLVTYNEQFF.

The CDR3 reads CASSSVGAGDYEKLFF. The CDR3 DNA reads TGTGCCAGCAGTTCCGTCGGGGCAGGGGATTACGAAAAACTGTTTTTT. This sequence joins TRBV6-5 and TRBJ1-4, with D maybe TRBD1 (6 bases). The germline CDR1 and CDR2 sequences are MNHEY and SVGAGI. Trimming took off 4 bases at V and 8 bases at J, with 20 bases between the two ends. The CDR3 runs to 16 residues.

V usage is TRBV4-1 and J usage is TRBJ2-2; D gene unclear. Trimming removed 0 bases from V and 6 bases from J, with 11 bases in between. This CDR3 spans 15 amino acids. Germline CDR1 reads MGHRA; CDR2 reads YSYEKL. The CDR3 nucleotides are TGCGCCAGCAGCCAAGATCCGGTGTCCGCCGGGGAGCTGTTTTTT. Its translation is CASSQDPVSAGELFF.

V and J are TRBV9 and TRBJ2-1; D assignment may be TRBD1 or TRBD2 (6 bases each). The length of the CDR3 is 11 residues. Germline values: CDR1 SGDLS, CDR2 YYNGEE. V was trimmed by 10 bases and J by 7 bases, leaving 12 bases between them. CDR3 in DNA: TGTGCCTCTAGGAGGGGGAATGAGCAGTTCTTC. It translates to CASRRGNEQFF. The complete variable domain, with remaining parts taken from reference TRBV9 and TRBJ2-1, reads DSGVTQTPKHLITATGQRVTLRCSPRSGDLSVYWYQQSLDQGLQFLIQYYNGEERAKGNILERFSAQQFPDLHSELNLSSLELGDSALYFCASRRGNEQFFGPGTRLTVL.